What follows describes a single T cell receptor (beta chain). The data belong to a study of regulatory T cells in long-lasting Graves disease. Library construction for TCR beta used iRepertoire HTBI primers and Arm-PCR of CDR3 regions. TCRdb independently ran MiXCR on the multiplex PCR reads; one entry per CDR3 protein. Of some 450,000 distinct CDR3 sequences detected, about 16% appear once; the ten largest clones hold roughly 10%. Time point described: newly diagnosed GD, antithyroid drugs for less than 3 months. After RNA was extracted from PBMCs, the TCR library was made from it. These data are also associated with another study on T cells in Graves' hyperthyroidism and ophthalmopathy.

This receptor was obtained from a woman aged 30 to 39 with Graves disease. Source: peripheral blood mononuclear cells (PBMCs), taken at new diagnosis, from a patient treated with antithyroid drugs.

The CDR3 spells CASSLGGNGLSDDNEQFF. DNA of the CDR3: TGCGCCAGCAGCTTGGGAGGGAATGGACTCTCTGACGACAATGAGCAGTTCTTC. The chain links TRBV5-1 to TRBJ2-1; TRBD2 might be the D (5 bases). Germline V gene lookup returns CDR1 SGHRS and CDR2 YFSETQ. Trimming stripped 0 bases from V and 5 bases from J, with 21 bases between. CDR3 size: 18 residues.